This TCR beta chain stems from a study of regulatory T cells in long-lasting Graves disease. Time point of the sample: persistent/refractory GD, antithyroid drugs over 5 years with positive TRAb. The authors made the TCR library using RNA they extracted from PBMCs. The V and J ends lost 3 bases and 0 bases respectively, with 12 bases between them. CDR1 and CDR2 (germline): KGHSH, LQKENI. The CDR3 is made up of 16 amino acids. At least ten counts were recorded for this clonotype. Its cognate antigen is unknown. Arm-PCR of CDR3 regions with iRepertoire HTBI primers generated TCR beta libraries. TCRdb used MiXCR to reprocess the multiplex PCR reads, holding one entry per CDR3 protein. The table includes about 430,000 distinct CDR3 sequences, 20% to 25% detected once. Overall study results and limits: Persistent patients shared more public clonotypes (about 2,800) than newly diagnosed patients (roughly 960).

The clonotype was recovered from a female donor with Graves disease. The chain recombines TRBV18 with TRBJ1-3; D is perhaps TRBD1 (5 bases). Source: peripheral blood mononuclear cells (PBMCs), taken when the disease was refractory, from a patient treated with antithyroid drugs. CDR3 in amino acids: CASSPGTTGSGNTIYF. In DNA, the CDR3 is TGTGCCAGCTCACCCGGGACGACCGGCTCTGGAAACACCATATATTTT.